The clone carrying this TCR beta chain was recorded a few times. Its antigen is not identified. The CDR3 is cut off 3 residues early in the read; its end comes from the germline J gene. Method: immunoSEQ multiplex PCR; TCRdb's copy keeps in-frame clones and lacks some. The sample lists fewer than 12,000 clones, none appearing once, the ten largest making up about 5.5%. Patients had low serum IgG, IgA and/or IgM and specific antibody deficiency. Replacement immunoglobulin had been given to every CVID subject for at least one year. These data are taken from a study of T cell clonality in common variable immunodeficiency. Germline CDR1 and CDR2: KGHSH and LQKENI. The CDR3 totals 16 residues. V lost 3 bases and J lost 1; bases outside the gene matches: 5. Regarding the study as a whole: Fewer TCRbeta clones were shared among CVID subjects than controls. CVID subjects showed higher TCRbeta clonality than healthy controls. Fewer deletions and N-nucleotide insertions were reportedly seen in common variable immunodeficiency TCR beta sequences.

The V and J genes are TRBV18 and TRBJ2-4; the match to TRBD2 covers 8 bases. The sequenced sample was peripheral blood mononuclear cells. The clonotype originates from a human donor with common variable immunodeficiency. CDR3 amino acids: CASSPRREEAKNIQYF. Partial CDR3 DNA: TGTGCCAGCTCACCTCGGCGGGAGGAGGCCAAAAACATT.